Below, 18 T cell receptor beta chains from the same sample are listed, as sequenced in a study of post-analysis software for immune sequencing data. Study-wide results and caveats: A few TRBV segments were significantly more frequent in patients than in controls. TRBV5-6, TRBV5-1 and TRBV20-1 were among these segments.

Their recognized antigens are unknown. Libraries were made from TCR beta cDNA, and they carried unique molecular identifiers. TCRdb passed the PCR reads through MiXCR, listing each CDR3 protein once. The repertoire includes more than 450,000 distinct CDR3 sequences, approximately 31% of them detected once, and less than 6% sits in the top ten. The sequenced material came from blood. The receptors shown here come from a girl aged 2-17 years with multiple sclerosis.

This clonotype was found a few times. The CDR3 protein is CSARVAQGVVGYEQYF. The CDR3 region has the DNA TGCAGTGCTAGAGTAGCACAGGGGGTAGTGGGCTACGAGCAGTACTTC. The chain couples TRBV20-1 to TRBJ2-5, with 8 bases identical to TRBD1. The J call could be wrong; TRBJ2-7 is a better fit for the DNA end. This CDR3 has 16 residues. CDR1 and CDR2 from the germline V gene are DFQATT and SNEGSKA (reference sequence).

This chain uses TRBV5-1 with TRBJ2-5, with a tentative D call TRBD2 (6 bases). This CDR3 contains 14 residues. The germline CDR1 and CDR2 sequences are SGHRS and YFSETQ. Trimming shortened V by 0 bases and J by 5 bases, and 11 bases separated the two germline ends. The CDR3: CASSLGLGTETQYF. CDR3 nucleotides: TGCGCCAGCAGCTTGGGACTAGGAACGGAGACCCAGTACTTC.

CDR3 region: CASSESPGLAANTDTQYF. The CDR3 DNA sequence: TGCGCCAGCAGCGAAAGCCCGGGACTAGCGGCGAACACAGATACGCAGTATTTT. The chain is built from TRBV5-1 and TRBJ2-3, with 11 bases that match TRBD2. The V segment lost 4 bases and the J segment 2 bases; nucleotides outside the gene matches: 12. Germline CDR1 and CDR2: SGHRS and YFSETQ. This CDR3 is 18 amino acids long.

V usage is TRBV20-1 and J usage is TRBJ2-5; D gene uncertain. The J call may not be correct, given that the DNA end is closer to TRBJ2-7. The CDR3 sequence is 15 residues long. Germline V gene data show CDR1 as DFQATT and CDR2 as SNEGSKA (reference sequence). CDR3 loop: CSAREGRDATYEQYF. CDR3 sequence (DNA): TGCAGTGCTAGAGAGGGCCGAGACGCCACCTACGAGCAGTACTTC.

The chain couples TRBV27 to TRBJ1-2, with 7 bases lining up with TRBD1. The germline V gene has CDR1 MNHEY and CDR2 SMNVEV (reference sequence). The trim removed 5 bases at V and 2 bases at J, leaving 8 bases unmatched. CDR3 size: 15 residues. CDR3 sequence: CASSPQDRPNYGYTF. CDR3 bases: TGTGCCAGCAGTCCCCAGGACAGGCCCAACTATGGCTACACCTTC.

The CDR3 spells CASSVRQDMNTEAFF. CDR3 nucleotide sequence: TGTGCCAGCAGCGTCCGACAGGACATGAACACTGAAGCTTTCTTT. The chain joins TRBV9 to TRBJ1-1, with D perhaps TRBD1 (6 bases). CDR3 length equals 15 residues. Per the germline V gene, CDR1 is SGDLS and CDR2 is YYNGEE. V was pared by 2 bases and J by 0 bases, with 11 bases between. The full variable domain, completed using reference TRBV9 and TRBJ1-1, is DSGVTQTPKHLITATGQRVTLRCSPRSGDLSVYWYQQSLDQGLQFLIQYYNGEERAKGNILERFSAQQFPDLHSELNLSSLELGDSALYFCASSVRQDMNTEAFFGQGTRLTVV.

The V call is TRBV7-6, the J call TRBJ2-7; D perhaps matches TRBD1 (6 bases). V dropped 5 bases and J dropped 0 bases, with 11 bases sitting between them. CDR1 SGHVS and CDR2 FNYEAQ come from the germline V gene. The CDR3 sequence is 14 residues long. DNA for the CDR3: TGTGCCAGCAGCCAGGACAGCACCTCCTACGAGCAGTACTTC. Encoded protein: CASSQDSTSYEQYF.

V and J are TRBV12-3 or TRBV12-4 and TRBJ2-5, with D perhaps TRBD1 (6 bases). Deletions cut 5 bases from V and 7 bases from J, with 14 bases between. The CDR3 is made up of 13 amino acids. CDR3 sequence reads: CASSPDRPGTQYF. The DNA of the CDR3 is TGTGCCAGCAGTCCCGACAGGCCGGGGACCCAGTACTTC.

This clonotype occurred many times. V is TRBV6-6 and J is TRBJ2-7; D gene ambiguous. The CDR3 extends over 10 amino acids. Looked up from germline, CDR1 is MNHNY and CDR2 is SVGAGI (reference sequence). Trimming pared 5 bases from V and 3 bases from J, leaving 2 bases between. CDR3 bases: TGTGCCAGCAGTGACTACGAGCAGTACTTC. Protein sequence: CASSDYEQYF.

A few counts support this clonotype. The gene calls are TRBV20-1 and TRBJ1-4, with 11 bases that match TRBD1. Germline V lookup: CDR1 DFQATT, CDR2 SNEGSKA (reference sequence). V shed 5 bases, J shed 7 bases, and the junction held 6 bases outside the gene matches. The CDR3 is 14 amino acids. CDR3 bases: TGCAGTGCTCTAGGGACAGGGGGGCGTGAAAAACTGTTTTTT. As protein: CSALGTGGREKLFF.

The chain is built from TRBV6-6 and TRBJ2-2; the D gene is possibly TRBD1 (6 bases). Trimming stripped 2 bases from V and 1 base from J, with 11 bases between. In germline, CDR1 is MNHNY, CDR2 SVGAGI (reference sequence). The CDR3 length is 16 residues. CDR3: CASSYPQGQNTGELFF. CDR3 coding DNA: TGTGCCAGCAGTTACCCGCAGGGACAGAACACCGGGGAGCTGTTTTTT.

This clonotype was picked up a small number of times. The CDR3 nucleotides are TGCAGCGGGACACGGGGCATTAGCTATGGCTACACCTTC. This encodes CSGTRGISYGYTF. This chain joins TRBV29-1 and TRBJ1-2, with D possibly TRBD1 on 5 matching bases. The CDR3 has 13 residues. Deletions cut 7 bases from V and 4 bases from J, with 16 bases between. Germline values: CDR1 SQVTM, CDR2 ANQGSEA. The full variable domain, in which reference TRBV29-1 and TRBJ1-2 provide the parts outside the CDR3, is SAVISQKPSRDICQRGTSLTIQCQVDSQVTMMFWYRQQPGQSLTLIATANQGSEATYESGFVIDKFPISRPNLTFSTLTVSNMSPEDSSIYLCSGTRGISYGYTFGSGTRLTVV.

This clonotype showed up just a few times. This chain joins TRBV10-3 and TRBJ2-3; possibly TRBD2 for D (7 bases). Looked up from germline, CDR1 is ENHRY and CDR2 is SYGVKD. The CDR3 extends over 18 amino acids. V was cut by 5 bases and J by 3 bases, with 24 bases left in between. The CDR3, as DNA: TGTGCCATCAGTCTACCTCCGGGGGGCCCTCGGTCTACAGATACGCAGTATTTT. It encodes CAISLPPGGPRSTDTQYF.

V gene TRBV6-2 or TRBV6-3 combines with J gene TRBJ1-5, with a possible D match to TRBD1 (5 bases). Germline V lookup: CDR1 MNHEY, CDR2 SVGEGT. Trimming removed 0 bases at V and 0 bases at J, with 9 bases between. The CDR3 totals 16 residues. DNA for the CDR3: TGTGCCAGCAGTTACTCGGGGCAATATAGCAATCAGCCCCAGCATTTT. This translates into CASSYSGQYSNQPQHF.

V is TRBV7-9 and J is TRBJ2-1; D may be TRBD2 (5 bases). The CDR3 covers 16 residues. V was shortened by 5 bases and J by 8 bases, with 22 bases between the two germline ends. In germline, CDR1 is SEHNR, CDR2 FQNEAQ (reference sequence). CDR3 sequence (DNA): TGTGCCAGCAGCCCAGTGGCCATAAGCGGTTTTGATGAGCAGTTCTTC. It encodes CASSPVAISGFDEQFF.

Here the CDR3 reads CASRESRLGYTF. CDR3 DNA sequence: TGTGCCAGCAGAGAGAGCAGGCTTGGCTACACCTTC. The chain has TRBV28 and TRBJ1-2; D unclear. Per the germline V gene, CDR1 is MDHEN and CDR2 is SYDVKM. The CDR3 extends over 12 amino acids. V lost 6 bases and J 7 bases, leaving 12 bases between the germline ends.

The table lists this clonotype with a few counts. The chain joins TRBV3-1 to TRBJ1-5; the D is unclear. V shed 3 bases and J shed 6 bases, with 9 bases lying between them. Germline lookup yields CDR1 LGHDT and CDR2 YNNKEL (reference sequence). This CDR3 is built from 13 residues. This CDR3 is CASSHLFGQPQHF. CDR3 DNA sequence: TGTGCCAGCAGCCACCTCTTTGGTCAGCCCCAGCATTTT.

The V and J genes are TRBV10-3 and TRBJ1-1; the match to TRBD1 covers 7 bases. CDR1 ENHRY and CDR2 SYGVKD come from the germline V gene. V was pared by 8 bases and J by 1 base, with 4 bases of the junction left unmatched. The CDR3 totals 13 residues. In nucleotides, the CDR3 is TGTGCCATCCAGACAGGGTGGAACACTGAAGCTTTCTTT. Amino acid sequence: CAIQTGWNTEAFF.